This T cell receptor (beta chain) was recorded in a study of STAT5B mutations in CD4+ large granular lymphocyte leukemia. Study-wide results and caveats: Data were not HLA-matched across samples.

Clones were sequenced by immunoSEQ multiplex PCR, and TCRdb holds only the in-frame ones, with some missing. The sample yields approximately 33,000 clones, approximately 88% seen once. The CDR3 spans 17 residues. CDR1 is MGHRA and CDR2 is YSYEKL in the germline V gene. V was pared by 1 base and J by 0 bases, with 13 bases between. The table lists this clone with a count of one. Its antigen is still unknown. The material sequenced was CD4+ T cells from blood buffy coats. The chain couples TRBV4-1 to TRBJ1-3, with TRBD1 as a possible D gene (6 bases). This receptor was identified in a human donor in good health. CDR3 coding DNA: TGCGCCAGCAGCCAAGGCAGGGGTTCTAACTCTGGAAACACCATATATTTT. It specifies CASSQGRGSNSGNTIYF.